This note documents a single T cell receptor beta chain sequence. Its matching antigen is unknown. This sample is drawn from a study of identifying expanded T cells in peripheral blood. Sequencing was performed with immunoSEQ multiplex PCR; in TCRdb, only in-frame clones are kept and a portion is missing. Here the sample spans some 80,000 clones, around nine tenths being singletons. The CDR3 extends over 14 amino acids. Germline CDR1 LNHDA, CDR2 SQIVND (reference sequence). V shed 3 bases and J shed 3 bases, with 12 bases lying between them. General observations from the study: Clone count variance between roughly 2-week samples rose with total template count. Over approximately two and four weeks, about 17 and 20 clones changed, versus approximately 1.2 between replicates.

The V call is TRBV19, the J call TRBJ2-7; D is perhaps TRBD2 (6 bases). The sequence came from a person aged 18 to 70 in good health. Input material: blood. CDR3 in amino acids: CASSMEGRRYEQYF. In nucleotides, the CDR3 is TGTGCCAGTAGTATGGAGGGGAGACGCTACGAGCAGTACTTC. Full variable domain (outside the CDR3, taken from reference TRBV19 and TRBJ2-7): DGGITQSPKYLFRKEGQNVTLSCEQNLNHDAMYWYRQDPGQGLRLIYYSQIVNDFQKGDIAEGYSVSREKKESFPLTVTSAQKNPTAFYLCASSMEGRRYEQYFGPGTRLTVT.